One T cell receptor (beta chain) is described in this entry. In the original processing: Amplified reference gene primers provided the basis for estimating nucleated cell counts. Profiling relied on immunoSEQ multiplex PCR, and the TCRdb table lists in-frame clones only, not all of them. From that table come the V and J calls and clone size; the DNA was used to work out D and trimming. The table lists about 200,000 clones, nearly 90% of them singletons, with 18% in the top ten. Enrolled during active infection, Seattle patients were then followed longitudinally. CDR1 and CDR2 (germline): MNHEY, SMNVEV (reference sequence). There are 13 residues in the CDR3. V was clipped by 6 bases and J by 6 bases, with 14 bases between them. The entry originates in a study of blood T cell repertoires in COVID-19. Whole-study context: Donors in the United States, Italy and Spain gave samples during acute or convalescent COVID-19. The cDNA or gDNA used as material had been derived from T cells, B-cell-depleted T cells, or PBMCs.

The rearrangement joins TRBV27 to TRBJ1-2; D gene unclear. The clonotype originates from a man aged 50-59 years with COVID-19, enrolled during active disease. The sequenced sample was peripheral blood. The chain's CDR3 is CASSQPPGDGYTF. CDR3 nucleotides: TGTGCCAGCAGCCAACCCCCCGGGGATGGCTACACCTTC.